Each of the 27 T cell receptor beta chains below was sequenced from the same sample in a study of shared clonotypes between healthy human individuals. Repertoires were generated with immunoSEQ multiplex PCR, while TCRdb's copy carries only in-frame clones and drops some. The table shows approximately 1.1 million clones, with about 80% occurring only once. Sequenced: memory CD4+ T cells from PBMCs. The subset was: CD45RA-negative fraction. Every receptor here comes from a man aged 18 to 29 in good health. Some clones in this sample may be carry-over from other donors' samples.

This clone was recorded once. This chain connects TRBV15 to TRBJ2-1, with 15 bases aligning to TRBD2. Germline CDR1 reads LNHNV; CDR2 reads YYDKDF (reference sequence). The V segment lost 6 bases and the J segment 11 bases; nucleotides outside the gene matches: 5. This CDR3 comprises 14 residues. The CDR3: CATRPGLAGGQQFF. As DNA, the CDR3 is TGTGCCACCAGACCGGGACTAGCGGGAGGTCAGCAGTTCTTC. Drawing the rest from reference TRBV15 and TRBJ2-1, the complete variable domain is DAMVIQNPRYQVTQFGKPVTLSCSQTLNHNVMYWYQQKSSQAPKLLFHYYDKDFNNEADTPDNFQSRRPNTSFCFLDIRSPGLGDTAMYLCATRPGLAGGQQFFGPGTRLTVL.

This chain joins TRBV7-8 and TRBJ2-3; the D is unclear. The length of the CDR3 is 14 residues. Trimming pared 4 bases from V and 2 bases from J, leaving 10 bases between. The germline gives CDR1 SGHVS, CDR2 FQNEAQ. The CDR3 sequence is CASSSTAYTDTQYF. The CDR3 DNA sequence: TGTGCCAGCAGCTCTACCGCCTACACAGATACGCAGTATTTT. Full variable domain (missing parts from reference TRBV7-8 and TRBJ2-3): GAGVSQSPRYKVAKRGQDVALRCDPISGHVSLFWYQQALGQGPEFLTYFQNEAQLDKSGLPSDRFFAERPEGSVSTLKIQRTQQEDSAVYLCASSSTAYTDTQYFGPGTRLTVL.

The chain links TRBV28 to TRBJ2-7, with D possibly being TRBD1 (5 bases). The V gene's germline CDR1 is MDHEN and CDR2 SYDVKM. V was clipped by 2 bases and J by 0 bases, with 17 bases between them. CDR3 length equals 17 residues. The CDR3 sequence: CASSLGQGGRGSYEQYF. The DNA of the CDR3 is TGTGCCAGCAGTTTAGGTCAGGGTGGAAGAGGCTCCTACGAGCAGTACTTC. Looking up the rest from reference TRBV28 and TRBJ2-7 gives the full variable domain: DVKVTQSSRYLVKRTGEKVFLECVQDMDHENMFWYRQDPGLGLRLIYFSYDVKMKEKGDIPEGYSVSREKKERFSLILESASTNQTSMYLCASSLGQGGRGSYEQYFGPGTRLTVT.

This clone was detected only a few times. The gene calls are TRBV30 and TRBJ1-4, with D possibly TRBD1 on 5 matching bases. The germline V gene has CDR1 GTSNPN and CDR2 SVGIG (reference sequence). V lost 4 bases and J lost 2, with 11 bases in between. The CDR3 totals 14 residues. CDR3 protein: CAWKGPGTNEKLFF. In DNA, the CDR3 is TGTGCCTGGAAGGGACCGGGGACTAATGAAAAACTGTTTTTT.

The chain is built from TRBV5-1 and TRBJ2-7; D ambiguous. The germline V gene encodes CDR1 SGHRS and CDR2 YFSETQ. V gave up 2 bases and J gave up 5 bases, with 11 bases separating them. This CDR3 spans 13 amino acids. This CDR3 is CASSFPGVDEQYF. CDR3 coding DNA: TGCGCCAGCAGCTTCCCGGGTGTGGACGAGCAGTACTTC.

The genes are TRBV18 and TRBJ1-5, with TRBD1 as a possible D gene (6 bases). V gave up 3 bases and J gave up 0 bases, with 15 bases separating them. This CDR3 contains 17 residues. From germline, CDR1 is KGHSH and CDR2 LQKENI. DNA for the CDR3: TGTGCCAGCTCACCTCGCAGGACAGTAAATAGCAATCAGCCCCAGCATTTT. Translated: CASSPRRTVNSNQPQHF.

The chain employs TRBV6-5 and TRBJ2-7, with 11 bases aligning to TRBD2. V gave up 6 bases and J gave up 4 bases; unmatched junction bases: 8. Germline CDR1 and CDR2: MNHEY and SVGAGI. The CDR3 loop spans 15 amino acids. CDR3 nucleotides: TGTGCCAGCAGGCGCGGGACTAGCGGATCTTACGAGCAGTACTTC. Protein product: CASRRGTSGSYEQYF.

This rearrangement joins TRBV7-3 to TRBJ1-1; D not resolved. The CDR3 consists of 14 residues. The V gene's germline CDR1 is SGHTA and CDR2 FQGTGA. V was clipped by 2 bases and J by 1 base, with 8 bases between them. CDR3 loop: CASSLGSRNTEAFF. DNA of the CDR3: TGTGCCAGCAGCTTAGGGAGTAGGAACACTGAAGCTTTCTTT.

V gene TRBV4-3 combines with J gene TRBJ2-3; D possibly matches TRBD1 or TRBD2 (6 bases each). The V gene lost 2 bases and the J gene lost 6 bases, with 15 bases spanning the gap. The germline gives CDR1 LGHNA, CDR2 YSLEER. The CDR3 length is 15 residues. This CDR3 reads CASSQQSVGGDTQYF. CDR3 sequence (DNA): TGCGCCAGCAGCCAACAGTCGGTAGGGGGGGATACGCAGTATTTT.

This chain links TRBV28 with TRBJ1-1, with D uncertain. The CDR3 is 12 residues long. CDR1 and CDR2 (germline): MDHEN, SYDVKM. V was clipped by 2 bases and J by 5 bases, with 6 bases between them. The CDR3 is CASSLRQTEAFF. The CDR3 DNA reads TGTGCCAGCAGTTTACGTCAAACTGAAGCTTTCTTT.

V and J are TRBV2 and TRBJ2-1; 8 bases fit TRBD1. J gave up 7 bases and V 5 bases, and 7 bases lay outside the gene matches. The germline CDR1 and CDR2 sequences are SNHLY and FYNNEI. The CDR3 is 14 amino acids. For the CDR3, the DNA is TGTGCCAGCAGTCTAGTACAGGGGGTTAATGAGCAGTTCTTC. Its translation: CASSLVQGVNEQFF.

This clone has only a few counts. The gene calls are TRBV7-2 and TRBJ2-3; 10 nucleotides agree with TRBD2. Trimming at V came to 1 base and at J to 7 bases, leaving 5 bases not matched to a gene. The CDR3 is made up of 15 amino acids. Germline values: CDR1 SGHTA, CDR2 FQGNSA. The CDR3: CASSLGSGRANTQYF. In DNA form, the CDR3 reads TGTGCCAGCAGCTTAGGGAGCGGGAGGGCGAATACGCAGTATTTT.

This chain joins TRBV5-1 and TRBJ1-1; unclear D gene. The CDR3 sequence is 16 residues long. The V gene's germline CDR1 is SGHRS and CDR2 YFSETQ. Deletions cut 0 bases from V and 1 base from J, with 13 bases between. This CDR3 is CASSLVVGQRNTEAFF. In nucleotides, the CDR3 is TGCGCCAGCAGCTTGGTCGTTGGTCAGAGGAACACTGAAGCTTTCTTT. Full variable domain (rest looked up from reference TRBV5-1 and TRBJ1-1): KAGVTQTPRYLIKTRGQQVTLSCSPISGHRSVSWYQQTPGQGLQFLFEYFSETQRNKGNFPGRFSGRQFSNSRSEMNVSTLELGDSALYLCASSLVVGQRNTEAFFGQGTRLTVV.

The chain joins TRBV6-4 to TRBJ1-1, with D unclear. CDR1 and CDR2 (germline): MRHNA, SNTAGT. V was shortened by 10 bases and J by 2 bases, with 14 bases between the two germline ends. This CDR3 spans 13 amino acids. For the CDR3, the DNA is TGTGCCAACCCTAGGGCAGAAAACACTGAAGCTTTCTTT. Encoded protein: CANPRAENTEAFF.

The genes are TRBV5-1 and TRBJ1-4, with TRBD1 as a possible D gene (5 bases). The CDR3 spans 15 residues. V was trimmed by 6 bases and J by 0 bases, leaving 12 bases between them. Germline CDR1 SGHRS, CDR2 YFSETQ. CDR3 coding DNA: TGCGCCAGCAAGGGGCAGGGCGCAACTAATGAAAAACTGTTTTTT. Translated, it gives CASKGQGATNEKLFF.

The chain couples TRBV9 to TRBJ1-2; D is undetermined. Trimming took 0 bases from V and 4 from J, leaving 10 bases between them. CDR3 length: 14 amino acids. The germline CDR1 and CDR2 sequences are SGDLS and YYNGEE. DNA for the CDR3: TGTGCCAGCAGCGTAGCGGGAGGATTCTATGGCTACACCTTC. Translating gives CASSVAGGFYGYTF.

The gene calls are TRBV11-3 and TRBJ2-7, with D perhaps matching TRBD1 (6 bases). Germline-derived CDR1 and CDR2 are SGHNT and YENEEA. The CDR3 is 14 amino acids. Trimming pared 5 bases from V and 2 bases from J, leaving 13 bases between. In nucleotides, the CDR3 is TGTGCCAGCAGCCTGGACAGATCGGCCTACGAGCAGTACTTC. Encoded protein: CASSLDRSAYEQYF.

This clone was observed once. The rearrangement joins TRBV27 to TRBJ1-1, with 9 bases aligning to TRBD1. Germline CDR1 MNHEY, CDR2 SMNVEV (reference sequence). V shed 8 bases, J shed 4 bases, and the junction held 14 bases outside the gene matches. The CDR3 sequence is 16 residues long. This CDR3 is CASSRGDRVGVTEAFF. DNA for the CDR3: TGTGCCAGCTCCCGTGGGGACAGGGTGGGAGTCACTGAAGCTTTCTTT.

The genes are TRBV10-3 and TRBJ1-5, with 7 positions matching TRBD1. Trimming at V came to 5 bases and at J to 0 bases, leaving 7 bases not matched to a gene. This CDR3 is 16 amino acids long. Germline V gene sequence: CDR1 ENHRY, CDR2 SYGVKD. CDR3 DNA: TGTGCCATCAGTTTTAGCGGGACAGATAGCAATCAGCCCCAGCATTTT. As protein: CAISFSGTDSNQPQHF.

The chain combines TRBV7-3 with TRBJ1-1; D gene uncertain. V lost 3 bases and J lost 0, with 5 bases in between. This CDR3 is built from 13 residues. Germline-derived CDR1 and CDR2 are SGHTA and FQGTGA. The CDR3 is CASSFNMNTEAFF. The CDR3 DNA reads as TGTGCCAGCAGCTTTAATATGAACACTGAAGCTTTCTTT.

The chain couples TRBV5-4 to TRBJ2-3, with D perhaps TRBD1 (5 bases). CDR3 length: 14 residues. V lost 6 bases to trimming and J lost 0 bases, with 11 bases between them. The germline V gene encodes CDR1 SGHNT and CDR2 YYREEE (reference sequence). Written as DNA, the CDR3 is TGTGCCAGCACCCCTGGGGCCAGCACAGATACGCAGTATTTT. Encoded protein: CASTPGASTDTQYF.

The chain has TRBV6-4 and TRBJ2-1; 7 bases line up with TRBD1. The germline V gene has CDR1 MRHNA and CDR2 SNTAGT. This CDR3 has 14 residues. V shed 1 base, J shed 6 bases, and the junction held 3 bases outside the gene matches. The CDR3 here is CASSDFTGVNEQFF. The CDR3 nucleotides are TGTGCCAGCAGTGACTTCACAGGGGTCAATGAGCAGTTCTTC.

The DNA for the CDR3 is TGTGCCTGGAGGAATGCGAACTTAGAGGAGACCCAGTACTTC. Translating it yields CAWRNANLEETQYF. This chain uses TRBV30 with TRBJ2-5; D is unresolved. Germline V gene lookup returns CDR1 GTSNPN and CDR2 SVGIG (reference sequence). The CDR3 is made up of 14 amino acids. Trimming shortened V by 3 bases and J by 5 bases, and 16 bases separated the two germline ends.

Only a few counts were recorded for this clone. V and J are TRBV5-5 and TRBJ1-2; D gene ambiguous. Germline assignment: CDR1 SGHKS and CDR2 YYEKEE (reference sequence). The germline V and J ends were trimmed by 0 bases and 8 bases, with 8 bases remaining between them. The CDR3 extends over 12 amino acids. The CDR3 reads CASSLAAPGYTF. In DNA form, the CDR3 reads TGTGCCAGCAGCTTGGCGGCGCCCGGCTACACCTTC.

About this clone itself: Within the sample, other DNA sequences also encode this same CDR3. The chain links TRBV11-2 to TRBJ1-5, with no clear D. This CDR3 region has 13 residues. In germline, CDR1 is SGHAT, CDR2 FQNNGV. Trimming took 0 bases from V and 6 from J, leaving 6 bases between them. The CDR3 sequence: CASSLDRGQPQHF. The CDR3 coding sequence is TGTGCCAGCAGCTTAGATCGTGGTCAGCCCCAGCATTTT.

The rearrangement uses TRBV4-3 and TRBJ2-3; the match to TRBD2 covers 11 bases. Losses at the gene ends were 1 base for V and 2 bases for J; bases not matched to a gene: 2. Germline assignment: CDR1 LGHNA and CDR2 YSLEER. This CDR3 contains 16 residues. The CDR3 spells CASSQGSGRATDTQYF. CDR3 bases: TGCGCCAGCAGCCAAGGTAGCGGGAGGGCCACAGATACGCAGTATTTT.

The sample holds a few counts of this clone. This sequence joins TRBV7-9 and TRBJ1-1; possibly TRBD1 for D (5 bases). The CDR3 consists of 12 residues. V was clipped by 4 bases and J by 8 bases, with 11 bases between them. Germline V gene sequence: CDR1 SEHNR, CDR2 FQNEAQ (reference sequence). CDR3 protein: CASSSRQIEAFF. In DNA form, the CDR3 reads TGTGCCAGCAGCTCGAGACAGATCGAAGCTTTCTTT.